The source of this TCR beta chain is a study of T cells in Graves' hyperthyroidism and ophthalmopathy. RNA transcripts served as the template for amplifying TCR beta CDR3 regions. RT-PCR in the first round (using the HTBI primer set) targeted the TCR CDR3. TCRdb redid the calling of the multiplex PCR reads with MiXCR, one entry per CDR3 protein. The data show approximately 720,000 distinct CDR3 sequences, over 15% seen once. This clonotype was observed a few times. Sequenced input: blood. This clonotype was obtained from a woman aged 45-65 years with Graves' hyperthyroidism that later progressed to Graves' ophthalmopathy.

The CDR3 region has the DNA TGCGCCAGCAGTGCGACAGGGGGCCGTACACCCCTCCACTTT. Amino acid sequence: CASSATGGRTPLHF. This sequence joins TRBV4-1 and TRBJ1-6; 10 nucleotides line up with TRBD1. Germline assignment: CDR1 MGHRA and CDR2 YSYEKL. The V and J ends lost 6 bases and 11 bases, in that order; junction bases with no gene match: 7. The CDR3 contains 14 residues.